The 29 T cell receptor beta chains below were found in one sample sequenced in a study of cytomegalovirus exposure and HLA in healthy donors. PCR used 60 Vbeta primers and 13 Jbeta primers. The table came from immunoSEQ multiplex PCR; TCRdb's copy has only in-frame clones and leaves some out. The repertoire includes about 82,000 clones, about nine tenths of them detected once, and about 2.5% sits in the top ten. Sequencing input: PBMCs. These receptors were taken from a man aged 18 to 30 in good health and CMV-seronegative.

The table lists this clone with a few counts. The chain carries TRBV5-6 and TRBJ1-1, with TRBD1 matching over 9 bases. The junction had 3 bases not matched to a gene; V was cut back by 1 base and J by 8 bases. Germline V gene lookup returns CDR1 SGHDT and CDR2 YYEEEE. This CDR3 contains 13 residues. In DNA, the CDR3 is TGTGCCAGCAGCTTGTTAGGGACAGGGGAAGCTTTCTTT. It encodes CASSLLGTGEAFF.

The chain joins TRBV7-2 to TRBJ2-2, with a tentative D call TRBD2 (5 bases). CDR3 length: 13 residues. The ends were cut back, 6 bases at V and 6 bases at J, with 11 bases in the middle. CDR1 is SGHTA, CDR2 FQGNSA, per germline. As DNA, the CDR3 is TGTGCCAGCAGATTTCTAGCCGCCGGGGAGCTGTTTTTT. The encoded protein is CASRFLAAGELFF.

The V gene is TRBV6-8, the J gene TRBJ1-5, with TRBD1 identical over 7 bases. Germline CDR1 is MNHGY and CDR2 is SAAAGT. The ends lost 2 bases at V and 0 bases at J; junction bases unmatched: 7. The CDR3 sequence is 17 residues long. CDR3 in amino acids: CASSYPVGQLSNQPQHF. Here the CDR3 DNA reads TGTGCCAGCAGTTACCCTGTGGGACAGCTTAGCAATCAGCCCCAGCATTTT.

This chain links TRBV7-9 with TRBJ2-5, with D tentatively TRBD1 (5 bases). CDR1 and CDR2 (germline): SEHNR, FQNEAQ (reference sequence). V gave up 5 bases and J gave up 5 bases, with 12 bases separating them. This CDR3 comprises 13 residues. The CDR3 sequence is CASSPEGVETQYF. For the CDR3, the DNA is TGTGCCAGCAGCCCAGAAGGGGTGGAGACCCAGTACTTC.

This chain joins TRBV5-4 and TRBJ2-1; no definite D call. The CDR3 has 15 amino acids. Trimming removed 1 base at V and 8 bases at J, with 16 bases between. CDR1 is SGHNT, CDR2 YYREEE, per germline (reference sequence). CDR3 nucleotides: TGTGCCAGCAGCTTGAGTACCGGGTCCCCGGATGAGCAGTTCTTC. Translating it yields CASSLSTGSPDEQFF.

The chain carries TRBV30 and TRBJ2-7; D remains unclear. The CDR3 loop spans 13 amino acids. V lost 4 bases, J lost 4 bases, and 14 bases lay in between. Germline values: CDR1 GTSNPN, CDR2 SVGIG (reference sequence). CDR3 sequence: CAWIKLLAYEQYF. The DNA of the CDR3 is TGTGCCTGGATTAAACTCTTAGCTTACGAGCAGTACTTC.

This clone was recorded once. The chain couples TRBV18 to TRBJ2-7; TRBD2 matches at 10 bases. This CDR3 comprises 16 residues. V shed 1 base and J 2 bases; nucleotides not matched to a gene: 5. Looked up from germline, CDR1 is KGHSH and CDR2 is LQKENI. CDR3 protein: CASSPLPSGGTYEQYF. For the CDR3, the DNA is TGTGCCAGCTCACCACTACCTAGCGGGGGAACCTACGAGCAGTACTTC.

CDR3 DNA: TGTGCCAGCAGTTTAGGTGAGGGTAAAGCTTTCTTT. Protein sequence: CASSLGEGKAFF. V is TRBV28 and J is TRBJ1-1; no clear D gene. The V and J ends lost 2 bases and 9 bases respectively, with 10 bases between them. The CDR3 totals 12 residues. Germline assignment: CDR1 MDHEN and CDR2 SYDVKM.

This rearrangement joins TRBV11-1 to TRBJ2-7; 14 bases line up with TRBD2. V trimming: 5 bases; J trimming: 3 bases; junction bases outside the gene matches: 6. From germline, CDR1 is SGHAT and CDR2 FQDESV (reference sequence). The CDR3 runs to 16 residues. In DNA form, the CDR3 reads TGTGCCAGCAGCAAGACCGGGACTAGCGGGGGCTACGAGCAGTACTTC. Residues: CASSKTGTSGGYEQYF. The variable domain in full, with the rest retrieved from reference TRBV11-1 and TRBJ2-7, is EAEVAQSPRYKITEKSQAVAFWCDPISGHATLYWYRQILGQGPELLVQFQDESVVDDSQLPKDRFSAERLKGVDSTLKIQPAELGDSAMYLCASSKTGTSGGYEQYFGPGTRLTVT.

This clone was seen a handful of times. This chain connects TRBV19 to TRBJ1-5; TRBD1 might be the D (6 bases). The CDR3 contains 16 residues. The germline V gene has CDR1 LNHDA and CDR2 SQIVND (reference sequence). V lost 8 bases, J lost 0 bases, and 17 bases lay in between. CDR3 bases: TGTGCCAGTTCCACAGGGCAGGTATATAGCAATCAGCCCCAGCATTTT. It specifies CASSTGQVYSNQPQHF.

The V call is TRBV28, the J call TRBJ2-1; 7 bases match TRBD1. Unmatched junction bases numbered 10, after V lost 3 bases and J lost 8 bases. This CDR3 comprises 15 residues. CDR1 is MDHEN, CDR2 SYDVKM, per germline. DNA for the CDR3: TGTGCCAGCAGTTTGGCCGTCGACAGGGAACATGAGCAGTTCTTC. Translation: CASSLAVDREHEQFF.

The chain links TRBV29-1 to TRBJ1-1, with 7 bases that match TRBD1. There are 16 residues in the CDR3. The junction had 11 bases not matched to a gene; V was cut back by 4 bases and J by 0 bases. Germline V gene data show CDR1 as SQVTM and CDR2 as ANQGSEA. This chain's CDR3 is CSVGGYGTAMNTEAFF. Written as DNA, the CDR3 is TGCAGCGTTGGGGGATACGGGACAGCCATGAACACTGAAGCTTTCTTT.

This rearrangement joins TRBV6-6 to TRBJ2-1; D perhaps matches TRBD2 (6 bases). V was trimmed by 2 bases and J by 9 bases, leaving 14 bases between them. In germline, CDR1 is MNHNY, CDR2 SVGAGI (reference sequence). This CDR3 comprises 14 residues. DNA of the CDR3: TGTGCCAGCAGTTACCTCGGGGGATACGGTGAGCAGTTCTTC. This gives the protein CASSYLGGYGEQFF.

V is TRBV4-1 and J is TRBJ2-5; 7 bases line up with TRBD1. J gave up 4 bases and V 4 bases, and 15 bases lay outside the gene matches. Germline values: CDR1 MGHRA, CDR2 YSYEKL. The CDR3 has 17 residues. The CDR3 sequence is CASSLFAGTELPETQYF. The CDR3 coding sequence is TGCGCCAGCAGCCTATTTGCCGGGACAGAGCTTCCAGAGACCCAGTACTTC.

This clone is a singleton in its sample. This sequence joins TRBV6-6 and TRBJ2-1; D gene unclear. Germline loops: CDR1 MNHNY, CDR2 SVGAGI (reference sequence). V gave up 8 bases and J gave up 0 bases, with 17 bases separating them. The CDR3 contains 16 residues. Here the CDR3 DNA reads TGTGCCAGCGGCAACCCTAGTCTGACCTCCTACAATGAGCAGTTCTTC. Amino acids: CASGNPSLTSYNEQFF.

J is TRBJ1-1 and V is TRBV9, with a weak D call TRBD1 (5 bases). This CDR3 region has 15 residues. V gave up 2 bases and J gave up 1 base, with 12 bases separating them. CDR1 and CDR2 from the germline V gene are SGDLS and YYNGEE. The DNA for the CDR3 is TGTGCCAGCAGCGTTGTAAACGGGGGGAACACTGAAGCTTTCTTT. It specifies CASSVVNGGNTEAFF.

The chain uses TRBV11-3 and TRBJ2-3, with TRBD1 identical over 9 bases. The CDR3 sequence is 15 residues long. Looked up from germline, CDR1 is SGHNT and CDR2 is YENEEA. J was trimmed by 1 base and V by 3 bases; bases with no gene match: 2. This chain's CDR3 is CASSFRTGGTDTQYF. CDR3 coding DNA: TGTGCCAGCAGCTTCAGGACAGGGGGCACAGATACGCAGTATTTT.

This chain connects TRBV1 to TRBJ1-4. TRBV1 is a listed pseudogene. CDR3 size: 11 residues. CDR3 in DNA: TGCACCAGCAGCCAAGATACTAAACTGTTTTTT. Translated, it gives CTSSQDTKLFF.

V gene TRBV5-4 combines with J gene TRBJ2-5, with D maybe TRBD1 (5 bases). The DNA end is a closer match to TRBJ2-7, so the J assignment may be wrong. There are 13 residues in the CDR3. Germline values: CDR1 SGHNT, CDR2 YYREEE (reference sequence). The CDR3 sequence: CASSLTGSYEQYF. The DNA of the CDR3 is TGTGCCAGCAGCTTGACAGGCTCCTACGAGCAGTACTTC.

Written as DNA, the CDR3 is TGTGCCAGTAGTACCTTCCCGGGACTTTTAGGCTACACCTTC. It codes for CASSTFPGLLGYTF. The V call is TRBV19, the J call TRBJ1-2; perhaps TRBD1 as D (5 bases). V was cut by 4 bases and J by 8 bases, with 17 bases left in between. This CDR3 contains 14 residues. The germline V gene encodes CDR1 LNHDA and CDR2 SQIVND (reference sequence).

In regard to this clone: A read error may account for a junction end that differs from germline. V and J are TRBV7-9 and TRBJ2-5; no reliable D call. The CDR3 is made up of 11 amino acids. In germline, CDR1 is SEHNR, CDR2 FQNEAQ (reference sequence). CDR3 nucleotides: TGTTCCAGCAGTCTCCAAGAGACCCAGTACTTC. Its translation: CSSSLQETQYF.

V gene TRBV25-1 combines with J gene TRBJ1-3; D possibly corresponds to TRBD1 (5 bases). V lost 4 bases to trimming and J lost 0 bases, with 7 bases between them. In germline, CDR1 is MGHDK, CDR2 SYGVNS. The CDR3 extends over 14 amino acids. The CDR3 DNA reads TGTGCCAGCAGTGGGGGCAGCTCTGGAAACACCATATATTTT. It yields the protein CASSGGSSGNTIYF.

The chain uses TRBV19 and TRBJ2-7, with no clear D. V shed 1 base and J shed 3 bases, with 4 bases lying between them. Germline V gives CDR1 LNHDA, CDR2 SQIVND (reference sequence). CDR3 length equals 12 residues. CDR3 sequence reads: CASSIGGYEQYF. The DNA for the CDR3 is TGTGCCAGTAGTATAGGAGGCTACGAGCAGTACTTC. The full variable domain, rest sourced from reference TRBV19 and TRBJ2-7, is DGGITQSPKYLFRKEGQNVTLSCEQNLNHDAMYWYRQDPGQGLRLIYYSQIVNDFQKGDIAEGYSVSREKKESFPLTVTSAQKNPTAFYLCASSIGGYEQYFGPGTRLTVT.

The V and J genes are TRBV28 and TRBJ2-7; maybe TRBD1 (7 bases). Germline CDR1 reads MDHEN; CDR2 reads SYDVKM. V was shortened by 6 bases and J by 3 bases, with 18 bases between the two germline ends. This CDR3 is 15 amino acids long. CDR3 in DNA: TGTGCCAGCAGGGGGCAGGGGGGAAATTACTACGAGCAGTACTTC. Its protein is CASRGQGGNYYEQYF.

This rearrangement joins TRBV7-8 to TRBJ2-7, with 7 bases that match TRBD1. The CDR3 loop spans 14 amino acids. Germline loops: CDR1 SGHVS, CDR2 FQNEAQ. J lost 1 base, V lost 5 bases, and 5 bases had no gene match. In DNA form, the CDR3 reads TGTGCCAGCAGCACTTGGGACAGATCCTACGAGCAGTACTTC. Translation gives CASSTWDRSYEQYF.

In its sample, this clone was seen once. This rearrangement joins TRBV27 to TRBJ1-4; the D gene is possibly TRBD1 (6 bases). The germline V gene has CDR1 MNHEY and CDR2 SMNVEV (reference sequence). V gave up 6 bases and J gave up 7 bases, with 18 bases separating them. This CDR3 spans 15 amino acids. CDR3 nucleotides: TGTGCCAGCAGATCACTGGGGAGGGGGTTTGAAAAACTGTTTTTT. Translation: CASRSLGRGFEKLFF.

V usage is TRBV5-1 and J usage is TRBJ2-5; TRBD2 matches at 9 bases. The germline CDR1 and CDR2 sequences are SGHRS and YFSETQ. The length of the CDR3 is 14 residues. Germline trimming cut 4 bases from V and 2 bases from J; bases unmatched to any gene: 3. The CDR3 here is CASSRSGRQETQYF. For the CDR3, the DNA is TGCGCCAGCAGCAGGAGCGGGAGGCAAGAGACCCAGTACTTC.

The rearrangement joins TRBV13 to TRBJ2-1, with D tentatively TRBD2 (6 bases). This CDR3 comprises 16 residues. V was pared by 5 bases and J by 5 bases, with 19 bases between. Per germline, CDR1 PRHDT and CDR2 FYEKMQ (reference sequence). The CDR3 DNA sequence: TGTGCCAGCAGCCCACTCGGGGTCGGCGGGAACAATGAGCAGTTCTTC. Translated, it gives CASSPLGVGGNNEQFF. The full variable domain, its missing parts supplied by reference TRBV13 and TRBJ2-1, is AAGVIQSPRHLIKEKRETATLKCYPIPRHDTVYWYQQGPGQDPQFLISFYEKMQSDKGSIPDRFSAQQFSDYHSELNMSSLELGDSALYFCASSPLGVGGNNEQFFGPGTRLTVL.

This chain links TRBV9 with TRBJ1-1, with D uncertain. The CDR3 contains 15 residues. V lost 4 bases to trimming and J lost 2 bases, with 15 bases between them. Germline CDR1 SGDLS, CDR2 YYNGEE. CDR3 nucleotide sequence: TGTGCCAGCAGCCCCCCCTCGAGGGCAAACACTGAAGCTTTCTTT. This gives the protein CASSPPSRANTEAFF. Looking up the rest from reference TRBV9 and TRBJ1-1 gives the full variable domain: DSGVTQTPKHLITATGQRVTLRCSPRSGDLSVYWYQQSLDQGLQFLIQYYNGEERAKGNILERFSAQQFPDLHSELNLSSLELGDSALYFCASSPPSRANTEAFFGQGTRLTVV.